The 14 T cell receptor beta chains below come from one sample, sequenced in a study of molecular identifiers for immune sequencing clone quantification. TCRdb reanalysed the PCR reads using MiXCR and keeps one entry per CDR3 protein. The sample consists of approximately 36,000 distinct CDR3 sequences, around 18% of them appearing once. Source material: naive CD8+ T cells from blood, with Jurkat cell RNA spiked in. Subset of the sample: FACS-sorted CD8+CD4-CCR7+CD45RA+ naive T cells. These receptors came from a human donor in good health. Some libraries in this study had Jurkat cell RNA spiked in.

In this sample, this clonotype turned up many times. The chain links TRBV9 to TRBJ2-3; TRBD2 is a possible D gene (5 bases). Trimming removed 2 bases from V and 2 bases from J, with 9 bases in between. Germline CDR1 is SGDLS and CDR2 is YYNGEE. The CDR3 sequence is 14 residues long. In DNA form, the CDR3 reads TGTGCCAGCAGCGTGGAGCGGTCCACAGATACGCAGTATTTT. Its protein product is CASSVERSTDTQYF.

This clonotype was counted ten times or more. The rearrangement uses TRBV2 and TRBJ2-1; D is possibly TRBD1 (5 bases). The CDR3 runs to 13 residues. Germline CDR1 and CDR2: SNHLY and FYNNEI. Trimming shortened V by 3 bases and J by 8 bases, and 11 bases separated the two germline ends. The CDR3 DNA sequence: TGTGCCAGCAGTGAGAACAGGTTCTATGAGCAGTTCTTC. Amino acid sequence: CASSENRFYEQFF.

As regards this clonotype: A much larger clone differs by one base, so this may be a read error. V and J are TRBV28 and TRBJ2-4, with TRBD2 as a possible D gene (5 bases). CDR3 size: 17 residues. CDR1 and CDR2 (germline): MDHEN, SYDVKM. CDR3 in DNA: TGTGCCATCAGTCTTCCTCGGGTAGCAGCGGAAAAAAACATTCAGTACTTC. Amino acid sequence: CAISLPRVAAEKNIQYF.

This clonotype came up once. This chain uses TRBV4-2 with TRBJ2-2, with 11 bases identical to TRBD2. V trimming: 1 base; J trimming: 3 bases; junction bases outside the gene matches: 10. From germline, CDR1 is LGHNA and CDR2 YNFKEQ. The CDR3 has 19 amino acids. The CDR3 spells CASSQGGAELAGDTGELFF. CDR3 DNA: TGTGCCAGCAGCCAAGGAGGTGCGGAACTAGCGGGAGACACCGGGGAGCTGTTTTTT.

This clonotype appeared many times. This chain joins TRBV27 and TRBJ2-1; D ambiguous. The CDR3 is 15 residues long. Germline values: CDR1 MNHEY, CDR2 SMNVEV (reference sequence). Trimming stripped 3 bases from V and 4 bases from J, with 13 bases between. CDR3 region: CASSLILNPYNEQFF. As DNA, the CDR3 is TGTGCCAGCAGTTTGATCTTGAATCCTTACAATGAGCAGTTCTTC.

This clonotype appeared many times. The V call is TRBV28, the J call TRBJ2-1; D is uncertain. Germline assignment: CDR1 MDHEN and CDR2 SYDVKM. Trimming cost V 3 bases and J 2 bases, with 11 bases left between them. This CDR3 comprises 15 residues. The CDR3 reads CASSLIPGPYNEQFF. CDR3 DNA sequence: TGTGCCAGCAGTTTGATCCCCGGGCCCTACAATGAGCAGTTCTTC.

This clonotype was observed at least ten times. The chain employs TRBV5-1 and TRBJ2-7; D possibly uses TRBD1 or TRBD2 (5 bases each). Trimming stripped 4 bases from V and 2 bases from J, with 10 bases between. The germline V gene encodes CDR1 SGHRS and CDR2 YFSETQ. The CDR3 is made up of 13 amino acids. The CDR3 is CASSRDGTYEQYF. In DNA, the CDR3 is TGCGCCAGCAGCCGGGACGGCACCTACGAGCAGTACTTC.

This clonotype was observed at least ten times. The J gene is TRBJ2-1, the V gene TRBV29-1; TRBD2 aligns across 12 bases. CDR3 size: 14 residues. In germline, CDR1 is SQVTM, CDR2 ANQGSEA. V lost 6 bases and J lost 10; bases outside the gene matches: 10. The CDR3 region is CSVLRLAGAGEQFF. Written as DNA, the CDR3 is TGCAGCGTCCTACGACTAGCGGGAGCTGGGGAGCAGTTCTTC.

There are many counts of this clonotype. The chain couples TRBV15 to TRBJ2-6; D is perhaps TRBD1 (6 bases). Germline lookup yields CDR1 LNHNV and CDR2 YYDKDF (reference sequence). Trimming left V 5 bases short and J 2 bases short, with 16 bases between. The CDR3 length is 17 residues. The CDR3 DNA is TGTGCCACCAGCTCCAACACCGGGACAACTGGGGCCAACGTCCTGACTTTC. It encodes CATSSNTGTTGANVLTF.

This clonotype was recorded many times. This sequence joins TRBV5-5 and TRBJ2-1; TRBD1 might be the D (6 bases). Germline V gene data show CDR1 as SGHKS and CDR2 as YYEKEE (reference sequence). Trimming pared 7 bases from V and 1 base from J, leaving 12 bases between. CDR3 size: 14 residues. Written as DNA, the CDR3 is TGTGCCAGCCGAGGGGGATTGTCCTACAATGAGCAGTTCTTC. Translation: CASRGGLSYNEQFF.

The V call is TRBV19, the J call TRBJ1-1; unclear D gene. This CDR3 has 11 residues. Germline CDR1 and CDR2: LNHDA and SQIVND (reference sequence). Trimming cost V 1 base and J 4 bases, with 1 base left between them. The CDR3, as DNA: TGTGCCAGTAGTATAGGCACTGAAGCTTTCTTT. It specifies CASSIGTEAFF.

This clonotype was found many times. The chain recombines TRBV4-3 with TRBJ2-3, with TRBD2 as a possible D gene (5 bases). Trimming removed 0 bases from V and 5 bases from J, with 12 bases in between. Germline values: CDR1 LGHNA, CDR2 YSLEER. The CDR3 has 15 residues. The DNA of the CDR3 is TGCGCCAGCAGCCAAGATCCGGGGAGCTTAGATACGCAGTATTTT. It is translated as CASSQDPGSLDTQYF.

Many counts were recorded for this clonotype. The chain carries TRBV15 and TRBJ2-5; no clear D. Germline V gene data show CDR1 as LNHNV and CDR2 as YYDKDF (reference sequence). CDR3 length: 14 amino acids. The V end was cut by 4 bases, the J end by 2 bases, with 11 bases between. The CDR3 loop reads CATSTLNDQETQYF. CDR3 coding DNA: TGTGCCACCAGCACCCTAAACGATCAAGAGACCCAGTACTTC.

CDR3 amino acids: CSVSSISYEQYF. CDR3 sequence (DNA): TGCAGCGTTTCCTCCATTTCCTACGAGCAGTACTTC. This chain joins TRBV29-1 and TRBJ2-7; D gene ambiguous. V lost 5 bases to trimming and J lost 1 base, with 9 bases between them. Germline V lookup: CDR1 SQVTM, CDR2 ANQGSEA. This CDR3 region has 12 residues.